This entry is about one T cell receptor beta chain. Its target is unknown. CDR1 and CDR2 from the germline V gene are SGHKS and YYEKEE (reference sequence). This CDR3 is built from 15 residues. V lost 3 bases, J lost 2 bases, and 12 bases lay in between. The data were produced by immunoSEQ multiplex PCR, yet TCRdb's version contains in-frame clones alone and is incomplete. The sample includes around 130,000 clones, roughly 85% of them seen just once. These data are taken from a study of T cell responses to AZD1222 COVID-19 vaccine. Study-level findings and limits: In a largely white British group with more females than males, clonal diversity was possibly underestimated. The peak T cell response came first, and repertoires were sampled only after it.

Material: peripheral blood, obtained on day 0 of AZD1222 vaccination. The chain uses TRBV5-5 and TRBJ1-5; D remains ambiguous. The origin of this receptor is an adult in good health. In DNA, the CDR3 is TGTGCCAGCAGCTCGGACCCATCTGGCAATCAGCCCCAGCATTTT. Translation gives CASSSDPSGNQPQHF.